This T cell receptor (beta chain) was documented in a study of T cell responses to AZD1222 COVID-19 vaccine. At the level of the study: Second-dose timings of about 4 or about 12 weeks were pooled.

This CDR3 has 15 amino acids. Germline lookup yields CDR1 MNHEY and CDR2 SVGEGT. V dropped 10 bases and J dropped 3; count of bases not matched to a gene: 11. Concerning this clone: The antigen remains undetermined.

Study conclusions and caveats: Just a handful of AZD1222 recipients tested seropositive at baseline. No day 14 peak samples; only post-peak repertoires were characterized. Spike-specific TCR breadth rose after two AZD1222 doses, and depth rose as well.

TCRdb's copy holds only in-frame clones and misses some; the assay was immunoSEQ multiplex PCR. The sample lists roughly 140,000 clones, around 91% occurring once. The sequencing used peripheral blood, collected on day 0 of AZD1222 vaccination. This chain connects TRBV6-2 or TRBV6-3 to TRBJ2-2, with 7 bases matching TRBD1. This receptor was taken from an adult in good health. The CDR3 nucleotides read TGTGCCACCAGCGACTACAGGGGAGACACCGGGGAGCTGTTTTTT. The encoded protein is CATSDYRGDTGELFF.